The 2 T cell receptor beta chains reported below all come from one sample, sequenced in a study of blood T cell repertoires in COVID-19. TCRdb keeps only in-frame clones here, not all; method: immunoSEQ multiplex PCR. The repertoire has about 220,000 clones, roughly nine tenths of them found once; the top ten carry 1.9%. Input material: peripheral blood. Source of these receptors: a middle-aged man with active or convalescent COVID-19.

V and J are TRBV16 and TRBJ1-5; the D is unclear. Trimming removed 4 bases at V and 4 bases at J, with 5 bases between. Germline V gene sequence: CDR1 KGHSY, CDR2 FQNENV. The CDR3 contains 12 residues. The CDR3 sequence is CASSPTNQPQHF. For the CDR3, the DNA is TGTGCCAGCAGCCCAACTAATCAGCCCCAGCATTTT.

The CDR3 sequence is CASSTLPGYSTDTQYF. DNA for the CDR3: TGCGCCAGCAGCACCCTCCCGGGATATAGCACAGATACGCAGTATTTT. The rearrangement joins TRBV5-1 to TRBJ2-3, with D possibly being TRBD2 (5 bases). The germline CDR1 and CDR2 sequences are SGHRS and YFSETQ. This CDR3 spans 16 amino acids. V dropped 4 bases and J dropped 0 bases, with 15 bases sitting between them.